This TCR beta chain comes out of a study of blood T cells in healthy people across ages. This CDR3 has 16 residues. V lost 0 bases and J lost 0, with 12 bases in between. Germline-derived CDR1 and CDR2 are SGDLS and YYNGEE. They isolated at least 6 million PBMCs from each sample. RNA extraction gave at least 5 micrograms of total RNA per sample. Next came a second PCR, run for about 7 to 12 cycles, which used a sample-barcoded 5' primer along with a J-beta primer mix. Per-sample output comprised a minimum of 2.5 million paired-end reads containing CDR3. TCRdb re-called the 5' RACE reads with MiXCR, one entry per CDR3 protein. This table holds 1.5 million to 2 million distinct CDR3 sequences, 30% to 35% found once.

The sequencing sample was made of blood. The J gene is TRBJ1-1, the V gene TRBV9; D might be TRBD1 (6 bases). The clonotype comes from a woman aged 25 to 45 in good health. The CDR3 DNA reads TGTGCCAGCAGCGTAGGAGGGGGGGTCGTGAACACTGAAGCTTTCTTT. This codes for CASSVGGGVVNTEAFF.